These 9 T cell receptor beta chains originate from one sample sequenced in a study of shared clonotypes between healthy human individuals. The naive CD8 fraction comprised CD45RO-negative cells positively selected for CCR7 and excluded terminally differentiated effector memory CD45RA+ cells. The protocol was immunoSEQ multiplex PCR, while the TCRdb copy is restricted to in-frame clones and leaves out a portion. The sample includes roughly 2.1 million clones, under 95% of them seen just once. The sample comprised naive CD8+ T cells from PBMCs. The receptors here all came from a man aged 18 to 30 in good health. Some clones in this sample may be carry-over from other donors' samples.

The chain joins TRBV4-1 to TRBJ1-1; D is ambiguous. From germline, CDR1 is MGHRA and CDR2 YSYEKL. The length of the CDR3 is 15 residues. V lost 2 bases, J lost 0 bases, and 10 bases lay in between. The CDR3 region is CASSQFFQLNTEAFF. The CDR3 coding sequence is TGCGCCAGCAGCCAATTTTTCCAGCTGAACACTGAAGCTTTCTTT.

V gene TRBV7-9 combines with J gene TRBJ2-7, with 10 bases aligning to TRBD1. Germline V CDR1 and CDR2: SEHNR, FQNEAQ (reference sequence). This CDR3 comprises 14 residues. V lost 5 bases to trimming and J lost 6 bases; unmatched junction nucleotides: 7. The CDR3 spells CASSPADRGAEQYF. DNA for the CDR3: TGTGCCAGCAGCCCCGCGGACAGGGGGGCCGAGCAGTACTTC.

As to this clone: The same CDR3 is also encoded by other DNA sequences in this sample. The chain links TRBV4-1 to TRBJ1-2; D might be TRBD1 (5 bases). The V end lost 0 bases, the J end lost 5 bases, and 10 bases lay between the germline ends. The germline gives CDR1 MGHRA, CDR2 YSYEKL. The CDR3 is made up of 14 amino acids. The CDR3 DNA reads TGCGCCAGCAGCCAAGATGCGGGGGTTTATGGCTACACCTTC. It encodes CASSQDAGVYGYTF.

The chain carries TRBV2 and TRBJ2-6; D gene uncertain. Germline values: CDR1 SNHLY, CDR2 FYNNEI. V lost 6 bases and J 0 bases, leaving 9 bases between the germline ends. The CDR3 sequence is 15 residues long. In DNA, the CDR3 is TGTGCCAGCAGCGGGCATGTCTCTGGGGCCAACGTCCTGACTTTC. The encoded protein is CASSGHVSGANVLTF.

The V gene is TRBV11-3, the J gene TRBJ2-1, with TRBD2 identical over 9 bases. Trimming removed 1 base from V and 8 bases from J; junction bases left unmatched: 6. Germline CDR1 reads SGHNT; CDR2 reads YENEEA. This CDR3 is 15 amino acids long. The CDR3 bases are TGTGCCAGCAGCTTAGTTGCGGGAGGGCTGGATGAGCAGTTCTTC. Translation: CASSLVAGGLDEQFF.

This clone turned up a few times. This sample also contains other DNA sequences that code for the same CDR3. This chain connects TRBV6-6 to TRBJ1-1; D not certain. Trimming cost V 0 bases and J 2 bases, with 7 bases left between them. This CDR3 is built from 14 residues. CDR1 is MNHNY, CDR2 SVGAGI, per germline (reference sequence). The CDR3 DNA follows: TGTGCCAGCAGTTACTCGCGGGGAAACACTGAAGCTTTCTTT. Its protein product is CASSYSRGNTEAFF.

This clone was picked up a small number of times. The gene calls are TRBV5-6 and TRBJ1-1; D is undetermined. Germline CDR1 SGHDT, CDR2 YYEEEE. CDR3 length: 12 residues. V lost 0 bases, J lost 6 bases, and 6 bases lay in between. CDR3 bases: TGTGCCAGCAGCTTGGAAGGCGCTGAAGCTTTCTTT. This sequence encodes CASSLEGAEAFF. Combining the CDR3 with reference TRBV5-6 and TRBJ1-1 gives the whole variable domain DAGVTQSPTHLIKTRGQQVTLRCSPKSGHDTVSWYQQALGQGPQFIFQYYEEEERQRGNFPDRFSGHQFPNYSSELNVNALLLGDSALYLCASSLEGAEAFFGQGTRLTVV.

CDR3 in amino acids: CASKKTDLTYGYTF. The CDR3 DNA is TGTGCCAGCAAAAAAACAGATTTAACTTATGGCTACACCTTC. V and J are TRBV7-9 and TRBJ1-2; D call uncertain. Germline V gene data show CDR1 as SEHNR and CDR2 as FQNEAQ (reference sequence). This CDR3 region has 14 residues. V dropped 7 bases and J dropped 5 bases, with 17 bases sitting between them.

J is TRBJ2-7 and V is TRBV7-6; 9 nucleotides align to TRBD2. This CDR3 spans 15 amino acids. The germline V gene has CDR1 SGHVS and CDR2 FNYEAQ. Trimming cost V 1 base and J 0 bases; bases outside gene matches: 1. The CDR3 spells CASSLEAGGSYEQYF. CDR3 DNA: TGTGCCAGCAGCTTAGAAGCGGGAGGCTCCTACGAGCAGTACTTC.